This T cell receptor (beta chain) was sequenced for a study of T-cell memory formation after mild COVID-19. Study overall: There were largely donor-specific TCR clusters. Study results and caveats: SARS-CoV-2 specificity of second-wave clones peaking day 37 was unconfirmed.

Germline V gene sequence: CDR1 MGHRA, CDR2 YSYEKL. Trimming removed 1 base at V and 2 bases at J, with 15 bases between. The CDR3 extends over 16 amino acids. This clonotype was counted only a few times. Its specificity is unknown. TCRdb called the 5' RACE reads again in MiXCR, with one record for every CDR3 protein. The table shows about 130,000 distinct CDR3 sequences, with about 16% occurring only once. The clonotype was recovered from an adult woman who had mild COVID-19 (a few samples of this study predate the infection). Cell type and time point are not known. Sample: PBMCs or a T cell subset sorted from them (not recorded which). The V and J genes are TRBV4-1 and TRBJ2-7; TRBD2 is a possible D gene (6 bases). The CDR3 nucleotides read TGCGCCAGCAGCCAAGCTGCGGGGTCCGGGACCTACGAGCAGTACTTC. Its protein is CASSQAAGSGTYEQYF.